The T cell receptor beta chain described here comes from a study of tumor and adjacent non-tumor tissue in lung cancer (dated by TCRdb to 2017 to 2018). Background for the entire study: The cohort included 12 adenocarcinoma, 2 squamous cell carcinoma and 1 small cell lung cancer patients. Around 31 paired specimens, one tumor and one normal lung sample per patient, were profiled by TCRbeta CDR3 sequencing. Sequencing generated a total of roughly 130 million productive TCRbeta reads, averaging roughly 4.3 million reads per sample. Among the approximately 15 patients, ages ranged from roughly 31 to 80 years, roughly 10 were men and 5 were women, and disease was TNM stage I to III. The study compared bulk TCRbeta repertoires between lung tumor tissue and matched distant non-tumor lung tissue from 15 or so lung cancer patients. Broad study findings and their caveats: In normal lung, the top 100 clones accounted for a significantly larger cumulative share of the repertoire than in tumor tissue. TCR diversity was significantly higher in younger patients, and higher tumor TCR diversity was associated with shorter overall and disease-free survival. The sequencing platform is not named in the methods, and unique molecular identifiers are not mentioned. The cohort had only about 16 patients, and the authors noted that larger samples and more detailed clinical data are needed. Significantly higher TCR diversity (inverse Simpson) was observed in tumor tissue than in normal lung tissue (roughly 470 vs 170, P = 0.0075, Mann-Whitney U test). Because peripheral blood was not sequenced, the blood TCRbeta repertoires of the lung cancer patients in the study went unexamined.

The library relied on multiplex PCR. TCRdb shows the sequencer as Illumina HiSeq 2500. TCRbeta libraries were constructed through three rounds of nested PCR with primers (Table S4) according to protocols modified from ARM-PCR. Before sequencing, PCR products in the 200-500 bp range were cut out of the gel and cleaned up using the QIAquick gel extraction kit. The published analysis was carried out like this. Trimmomatic was used to clean the reads, FLASH was used to merge the reads into complete CDR3 sequences, and MiTCR was used to assign the reads to V(D)J germline segments. Clonal diversity was calculated as the inverse Simpson's index using VDJtools. In-frame sequences without a premature stop codon were defined as productive reads. TCRdb trimmed public reads at Q25 via fastp, called clones via MiXCR and kept in-frame beta chains. CDR3 protein duplicates are merged, each entry listing the most common genes and DNA. Here the V and J calls rest on TCRdb's processing, not on the authors' analysis. The sample contains approximately 120,000 distinct CDR3 sequences, around 75% of them found a single time. The top ten clones comprise about 40% of the sample.

In regard to this clonotype: Its recognized antigen is unknown. There are no base qualities to consult, and no much larger clone falls within one base.

Measured from the cysteine to the phenylalanine, the CDR3 is 17 residues long. Kept here is only the CDR3 DNA, which spans 51 bases and is read in frame from base 1. For this chain, trimming is 2 bases at the V end and 7 bases at the J end, and the number of junction bases without a gene match is 12. The CDR1 and CDR2 encoded by the germline V gene are MNHEY and SVGEGT. RNA was isolated from bulk, unsorted tissue, and RNA quality was assessed with a NanoDrop ND-1000 and an Agilent 2100. All donors had newly diagnosed lung cancer, had not received prior chemotherapy, and were admitted for thoracic surgery in China between August and November 2014. Patients who had received previous radiotherapy or chemotherapy, or who had another concurrent cancer, were excluded from the study. Pieces of surgical tissue measuring about 1-2 cm3 were kept in RNAlater solution and held at -80 degrees C until needed.

Material: lung tumor tissue. This receptor was identified in a woman aged 55-70 years with non-small cell lung cancer. The sequence is built from TRBV6-2 or TRBV6-3 and TRBJ2-2; TRBD1 matches 8 bases in the middle. The DNA sequence is TGTGCCAGCAGTTACCATTTTGGTCAGGGGGCATGCGGGGAGCTGTTTTTT. Its protein is CASSYHFGQGACGELFF.